This entry features one T cell receptor (beta chain) sequence. The antigen it recognizes is unknown. Per-base qualities were not stored, and no clone one base away is much larger. The trial excluded patients who had a history of autoimmune disease or who were on systemic immunosuppression. In every dose cohort, peripheral blood was drawn for TCR sequencing at baseline, cycle 4 day 1, and cycle 7 day 1. The samples were drawn from a first-in-human, open-label, multicenter phase I dose-escalation trial of ivuxolimab. Adults with locally advanced or metastatic head and neck squamous cell, hepatocellular, melanoma or renal cell carcinoma were enrolled in the trial. Before TCR sequencing, CD4+ T cells and CD8+ T cells from peripheral blood were sorted into separate populations. The CDR3 sequence holds 14 residues, the cysteine and phenylalanine included. Of the read, only the CDR3 DNA is kept; its 42 bases are in frame from base 1. From a lookup of the germline V gene, CDR1 and CDR2 are MGHDK and SYGVNS. After removal of 5 bases from V and 8 bases from J, the junction retains 8 bases not matched to a gene.

Genomic DNA was extracted from sorted cells for sequencing of the TCRbeta CDR3 region. The immunoSEQ Assay was used to sequence the TCRbeta CDR3 regions. In TCRdb, the immuneACCESS table is reduced to in-frame sequences with V and J assigned. These tables do not hold every clone; where another copy was compared, an unresolved V gene accounts for under half, and the others remain unexplained. The sample records some 74,000 clones, under 85% of which are singletons. Over 3% of the sample goes to the ten largest clones. These data are taken from a study of OX40 agonist ivuxolimab in advanced cancers. Broadly, across the study: The costimulatory receptor OX40 (CD134) was targeted by ivuxolimab, a fully human IgG2 agonistic monoclonal antibody. Intravenous ivuxolimab was administered to patients every 2 weeks at six dose levels: 0.01, 0.1, 0.3, 1.5, 3 and 10 mg/kg. Of the approximately 50 patients in dose escalation, around 19 had hepatocellular carcinoma, about 15 had melanoma, 9 had renal cell carcinoma and 9 had head and neck cancer. A male proportion of under 85% and a mean age of approximately 61 years, ranging from about 23 to 90, were recorded for the dose-escalation cohort. Prior anti-PD-1, anti-PD-L1 or anti-CTLA-4 therapy was permitted, and checkpoint inhibitors had been received by around 39% of dose-escalation patients. Three dose-escalation patients achieved partial responses, one with hepatocellular carcinoma and two with cutaneous melanoma. Peripheral TCRbeta sequencing was intended to test whether TCR sequence diversity was altered and clonal T-cell expansion was caused by ivuxolimab. The paper reports the monotherapy dose-escalation portion (N of about 50 patients) of the phase I ivuxolimab trial. Results and caveats for the whole study, not just this receptor: At doses from 0.1 to 3.0 mg/kg, clonal expansion was seen in both CD4+ and CD8+ blood T cells between baseline and week 6. On average, CD8+ T cells showed more expanded clones than CD4+ T cells after ivuxolimab. In partial responders in the 0.1-3.0 mg/kg groups, normalized peripheral clonal expansion was found to be among the lowest, especially among CD8+ T cells. Low levels of normalized T-cell clonal expansion were also seen in some patients who did not respond. The antigen specificity of the peripheral T cells that underwent clonal expansion was not determined.

The sequence was obtained from an adult with an advanced solid tumor such as melanoma, head and neck, liver or kidney cancer. This specimen consisted of CD4+ or CD8+ T cells sorted from blood, obtained in a trial of the OX40 agonist ivuxolimab. The chain joins TRBV25-1 to TRBJ1-4; TRBD1 agrees with 7 junctional bases. CDR3 region: CASSRPGQVEKLFF. DNA sequence: TGTGCCAGCAGTCGTCCCGGACAGGTAGAAAAACTGTTTTTT.